This T cell receptor (beta chain) was obtained from a study of T cell responses to AZD1222 COVID-19 vaccine (dated by TCRdb to the early 2020s). At the level of the whole study: AZD1222 recipients whose second dose came at about 4 weeks and those whose second dose came at about 12 weeks were combined into one group, since spike-specific TCR depth and breadth did not differ between the two schedules. Trial participants were enrolled by age into 18-55, 56-69 and 70-plus year subgroups, with roughly 160, 29 and 62 TCR-sequenced participants respectively. A total of approximately 230 trial participants underwent TCR sequencing, of whom about 210 received two doses of AZD1222 and about 26 received two doses of the MenACWY control vaccine.

The CDR3 regions of human TCRbeta chains were analyzed by immunosequencing. In the original analysis: Repertoire TCRs were checked for matches against a reference library of SARS-CoV-2-specific TCRs that had been generated using the MIRA antigen-specificity platform. Breadth was defined as the fraction of unique TCRs that were SARS-CoV-2-associated. Depth was defined as the fraction of total T cells that were SARS-CoV-2-associated. Each spike-specific TCR was assigned to its reactive spike region and to a CD4 or CD8 class using the MIRA data. Log10-transformed breadth and depth values were compared by one-way ANOVA with Sidak's multiple comparisons tests. TCRdb re-hosts the immuneACCESS table, in-frame sequences only. Its copies lack some clones; in the studies checked, an unresolved V gene accounts for under half of them, and the cause for the rest is not known. V and J calls and clone size follow that table, whereas D and trimming were derived from the DNA. Across this sample there are approximately 190,000 clones, with about 92% seen only once. The ten largest clones represent 1% to 1.5% of the sample.

The CDR3 sequence holds 12 residues, the cysteine and phenylalanine included. Just the 36-base CDR3 DNA is kept, in frame starting at base 1. V loses 4 bases, J loses 0 bases, and the germline ends lie 7 bases apart. Per the germline V gene, SQVTM is the CDR1 and ANQGSEA is the CDR2. On this clone: Which antigen it targets is not known. No base quality values were provided; no much bigger clone lies one nucleotide off.

General study outcomes and caveats: A significant rise in spike-specific TCR breadth and depth was observed after two AZD1222 doses relative to day 0 and relative to MenACWY recipients. The whole spike protein was spanned by vaccine-associated CD4 TCRs, and dominant responses were seen in regions 160-218 and 743-854. Most participants were white British and females outnumbered males, and the authors suggested that clonal diversity may have been underestimated. No day 14 peak-response samples were available, so repertoires were characterized only after the peak T cell response. Reportedly, close to half of the unique spike-specific TCRs recognized epitopes lying outside the regions that are mutated in the B.1.351 and B.1.1.7 variants. Conclusions about previously exposed vaccinees were limited because only six AZD1222 recipients were SARS-CoV-2 seropositive at baseline. In the small 56-69-year group, the increase in depth fell short of significance, most likely because of low power.

The label giving this sample's time point can be read as: baseline before first vaccination. The vaccinee samples were drawn from two UK trials, COV001 and COV002, one of which was a single-blind randomized controlled phase 2/3 trial testing AZD1222 (ChAdOx1 nCoV-19) in healthy adults. For TCRbeta chain sequencing, PBMC samples from trial participants were taken at day 0 and at day 28 after the second dose. The sequencing here drew on peripheral blood, taken on day 0 of AZD1222 vaccination. Recombination connected TRBV29-1 to TRBJ2-7; no D gene can be assigned with confidence. The source of this sequence is an adult in good health. The CDR3: CSVVWDSYEQYF. The nucleotide sequence is TGCAGCGTTGTGTGGGACTCCTACGAGCAGTACTTC.